The text below deals with one T cell receptor (beta chain). Its antigen is currently unknown. The record originates from a study of CD8+ T cells in alopecia areata. For the study at large: Treated patients were given oral tofacitinib, which was dosed at 5 to 10 mg twice daily. Tofacitinib ran 6 to 18 months, followed by 6 months off drug. Study results and limitations: Lesional scalp, especially alopecia totalis/universalis, showed higher clonality than normal scalp.

V shed 4 bases and J shed 2 bases, with 8 bases lying between them. The CDR3 runs to 12 residues. Germline V gene lookup returns CDR1 GTSNPN and CDR2 SVGIG (reference sequence). RNA extraction was followed by reverse transcription into cDNA, which acted as the sequencing template. Assay: immunoSEQ multiplex PCR; the TCRdb copy retains only in-frame clones and omits some. Altogether about 14,000 clones are present, 50% to 70% being singletons, with the ten largest covering roughly 11%. Alopecia areata patients provided lesional scalp punch biopsies and peripheral blood, both collected for the study. The clonotype comes from a human donor with alopecia areata. The V and J genes are TRBV30 and TRBJ1-2; tentatively, D is TRBD1 (5 bases). Specimen: skin, collected at week 0. The CDR3 nucleotides read TGTGCCTGGATGACAGACAACTATGGCTACACCTTC. It yields the protein CAWMTDNYGYTF.